This T cell receptor beta chain was documented in a study of patients and donors after allogeneic stem cell transplantation. The trim removed 4 bases at V and 5 bases at J, leaving 5 bases unmatched. Germline CDR1 and CDR2: SGHDT and YYEEEE. The CDR3 contains 13 residues. TCRdb called the RT-PCR reads again in MiXCR, with one record for every CDR3 protein. This sample carries around 160,000 distinct CDR3 sequences, around 30% of them seen once, and the ten largest clones take under 3.5%. This chain links TRBV5-6 with TRBJ2-5; 7 nucleotides align to TRBD1. The sample was blood, either unsorted or a sorted T cell fraction (not recorded which). The clonotype was recovered from a human donor who was either an allogeneic HSCT recipient or a stem cell or donor lymphocyte infusion donor (not recorded which). It is not recorded whose cells these are; they may come from a transplant donor. CDR3 loop: CASSRQGVETQYF. CDR3 nucleotide sequence: TGTGCCAGCAGCCGACAGGGTGTGGAGACCCAGTACTTC.